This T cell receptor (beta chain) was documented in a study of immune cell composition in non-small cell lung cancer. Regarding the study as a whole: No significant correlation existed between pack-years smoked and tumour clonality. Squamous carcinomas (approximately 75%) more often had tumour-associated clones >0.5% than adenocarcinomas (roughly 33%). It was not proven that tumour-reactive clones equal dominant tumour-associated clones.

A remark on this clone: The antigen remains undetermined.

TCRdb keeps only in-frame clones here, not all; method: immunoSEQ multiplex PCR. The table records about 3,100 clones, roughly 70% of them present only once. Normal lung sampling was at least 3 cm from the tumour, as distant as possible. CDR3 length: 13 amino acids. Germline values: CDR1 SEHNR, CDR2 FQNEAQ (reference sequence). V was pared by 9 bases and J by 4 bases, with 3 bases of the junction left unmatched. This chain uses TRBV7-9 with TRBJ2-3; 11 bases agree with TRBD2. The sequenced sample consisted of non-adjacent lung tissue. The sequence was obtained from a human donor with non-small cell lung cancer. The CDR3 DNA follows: TGTGCCAGGGGGACTAGCGGCTCAGATACGCAGTATTTT. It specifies CARGTSGSDTQYF.